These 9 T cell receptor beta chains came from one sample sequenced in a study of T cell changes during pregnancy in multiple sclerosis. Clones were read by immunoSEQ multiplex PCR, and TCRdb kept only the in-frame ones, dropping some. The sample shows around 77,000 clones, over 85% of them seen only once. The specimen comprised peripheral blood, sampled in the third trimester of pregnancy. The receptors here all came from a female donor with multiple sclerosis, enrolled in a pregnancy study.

Written as DNA, the CDR3 is TGTGCCAGCAGTATCGGACAGGGTGAGAACTATGGCTACACCTTC. As protein: CASSIGQGENYGYTF. The chain joins TRBV2 to TRBJ1-2, with 8 bases matching TRBD1. Germline CDR1 is SNHLY and CDR2 is FYNNEI. The ends lost 5 bases at V and 2 bases at J; junction bases unmatched: 7. This CDR3 has 15 residues.

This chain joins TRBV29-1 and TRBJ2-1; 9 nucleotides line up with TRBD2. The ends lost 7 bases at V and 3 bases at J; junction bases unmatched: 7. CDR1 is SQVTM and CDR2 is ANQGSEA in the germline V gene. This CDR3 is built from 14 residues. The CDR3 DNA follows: TGCAGCGGGGACTTAGCGGGAGTCTACAATGAGCAGTTCTTC. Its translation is CSGDLAGVYNEQFF.

The CDR3 sequence is CASSVVGGFDRETQYF. The CDR3 DNA reads as TGTGCCAGCAGCGTAGTGGGGGGATTTGACCGGGAGACCCAGTACTTC. The chain joins TRBV9 to TRBJ2-5; tentatively, D is TRBD2 (6 bases). The CDR3 consists of 16 residues. The germline V gene has CDR1 SGDLS and CDR2 YYNGEE. The germline V and J ends were trimmed by 0 bases and 5 bases, with 17 bases remaining between them.

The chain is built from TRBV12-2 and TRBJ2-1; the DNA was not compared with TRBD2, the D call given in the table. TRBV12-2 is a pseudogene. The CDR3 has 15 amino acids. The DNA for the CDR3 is TGTGCAAGTCGCGCGGGTACTAGCGGGAAGCATGAGCAGTTCTTC. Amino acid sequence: CASRAGTSGKHEQFF.

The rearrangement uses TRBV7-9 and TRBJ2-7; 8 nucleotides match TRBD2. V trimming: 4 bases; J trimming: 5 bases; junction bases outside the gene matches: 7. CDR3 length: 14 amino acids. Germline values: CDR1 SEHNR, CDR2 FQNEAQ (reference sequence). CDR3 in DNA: TGTGCCAGCAGCTCCCGGACTAGCACTCACGAGCAGTACTTC. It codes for CASSSRTSTHEQYF.

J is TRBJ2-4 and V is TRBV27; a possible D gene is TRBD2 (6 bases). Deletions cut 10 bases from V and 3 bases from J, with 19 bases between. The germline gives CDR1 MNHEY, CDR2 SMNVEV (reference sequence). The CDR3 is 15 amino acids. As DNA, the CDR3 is TGTGCCACCAACACACGGGAGTTCGGCAAAAACATTCAGTACTTC. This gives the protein CATNTREFGKNIQYF.

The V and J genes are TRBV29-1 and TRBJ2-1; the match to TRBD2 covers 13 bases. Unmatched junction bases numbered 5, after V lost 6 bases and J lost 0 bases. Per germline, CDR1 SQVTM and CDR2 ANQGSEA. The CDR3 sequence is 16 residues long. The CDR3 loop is CSVTSGRASSYNEQFF. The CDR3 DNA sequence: TGCAGCGTAACTAGCGGGAGGGCGAGCTCCTACAATGAGCAGTTCTTC.

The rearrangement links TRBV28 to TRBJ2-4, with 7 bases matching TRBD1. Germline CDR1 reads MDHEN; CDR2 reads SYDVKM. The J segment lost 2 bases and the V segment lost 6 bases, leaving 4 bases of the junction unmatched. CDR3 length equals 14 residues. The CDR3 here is CASSKQGTKNIQYF. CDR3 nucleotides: TGTGCCAGCAGCAAACAGGGGACCAAAAACATTCAGTACTTC.

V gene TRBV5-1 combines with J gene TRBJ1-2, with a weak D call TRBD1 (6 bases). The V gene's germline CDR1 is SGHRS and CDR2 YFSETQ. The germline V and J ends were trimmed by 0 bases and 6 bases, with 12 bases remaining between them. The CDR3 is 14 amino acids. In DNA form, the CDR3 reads TGCGCCAGCAGCTTGGGACAGGACGCGAATGGCTACACCTTC. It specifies CASSLGQDANGYTF.